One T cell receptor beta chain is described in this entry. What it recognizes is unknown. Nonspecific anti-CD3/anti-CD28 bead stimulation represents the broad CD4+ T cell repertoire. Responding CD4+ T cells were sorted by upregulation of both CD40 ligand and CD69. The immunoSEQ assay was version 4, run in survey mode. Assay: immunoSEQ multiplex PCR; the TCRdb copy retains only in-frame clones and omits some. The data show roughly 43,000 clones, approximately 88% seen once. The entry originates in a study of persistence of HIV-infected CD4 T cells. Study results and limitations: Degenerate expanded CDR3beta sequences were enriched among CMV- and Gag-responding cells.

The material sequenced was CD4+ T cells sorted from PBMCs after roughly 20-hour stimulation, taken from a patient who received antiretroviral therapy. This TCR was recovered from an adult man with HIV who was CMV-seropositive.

The CDR3 protein is CASSSGSTEAFF. CDR3 bases: TGTGCCAGCAGCTCAGGGAGCACTGAAGCTTTCTTT. The chain combines TRBV7-9 with TRBJ1-1; D is perhaps TRBD1 (5 bases). The germline V gene has CDR1 SEHNR and CDR2 FQNEAQ (reference sequence). V shed 4 bases and J shed 4 bases, with 7 bases lying between them. This CDR3 region has 12 residues.